The 25 T cell receptor beta chains presented below share a single source sample, sequenced in a study of molecular identifiers for immune sequencing clone quantification. TCRdb reprocessed the PCR reads with MiXCR, giving one entry per CDR3 protein. Altogether around 460,000 distinct CDR3 sequences are present, around a fifth being singletons, with the ten largest covering 0.7% to 1%. Input material: naive CD8+ T cells from blood, with Jurkat cell RNA spiked in. Described subset: FACS-sorted CD8+CD4-CCR7+CD45RA+ naive T cells. Receptor source: a human donor in good health. Some libraries in this study had Jurkat cell RNA spiked in.

The chain couples TRBV19 to TRBJ2-1; D perhaps matches TRBD2 (6 bases). V was shortened by 1 base and J by 2 bases, with 15 bases between the two germline ends. From germline, CDR1 is LNHDA and CDR2 SQIVND (reference sequence). The CDR3 has 17 amino acids. This chain's CDR3 is CASSIAGAYDAYNEQFF. The CDR3 nucleotides are TGTGCCAGTAGTATAGCGGGAGCCTATGACGCCTACAATGAGCAGTTCTTC. Complete variable domain (other parts from reference TRBV19 and TRBJ2-1): DGGITQSPKYLFRKEGQNVTLSCEQNLNHDAMYWYRQDPGQGLRLIYYSQIVNDFQKGDIAEGYSVSREKKESFPLTVTSAQKNPTAFYLCASSIAGAYDAYNEQFFGPGTRLTVL.

This clonotype was seen just once. A much larger clone lies a single base off, so this may be a read error. J is TRBJ1-1 and V is TRBV29-1; D gene unclear. Germline V gene sequence: CDR1 SQVTM, CDR2 ANQGSEA. CDR3 size: 12 residues. The CDR3 DNA reads TGCAGCGCCGGTCCTCCGAACGCTGAAGCTTTCTTT. It translates to CSAGPPNAEAFF.

This clonotype was counted only a few times. The chain couples TRBV7-3 to TRBJ2-1; TRBD2 agrees at 8 bases. Germline V lookup: CDR1 SGHTA, CDR2 FQGTGA. The ends lost 1 base at V and 8 bases at J; junction bases unmatched: 10. This CDR3 comprises 16 residues. CDR3 region: CASSLIKASGLDEQFF. CDR3 DNA: TGTGCCAGCAGCTTAATCAAGGCTAGCGGGCTGGATGAGCAGTTCTTC.

This clonotype was found a few times. The chain combines TRBV7-6 with TRBJ1-4, with D perhaps TRBD1 (5 bases). Germline CDR1 SGHVS, CDR2 FNYEAQ. Trimming left V 4 bases short and J 0 bases short, with 15 bases between. The CDR3 totals 17 residues. The CDR3: CASSSRLGGATNEKLFF. DNA of the CDR3: TGTGCCAGCAGCTCTAGACTGGGGGGGGCAACTAATGAAAAACTGTTTTTT.

This clonotype was recorded many times. The gene calls are TRBV20-1 and TRBJ2-7, with a tentative D call TRBD1 (6 bases). The V gene's germline CDR1 is DFQATT and CDR2 SNEGSKA (reference sequence). The V and J ends lost 6 bases and 3 bases respectively, with 15 bases between them. This CDR3 spans 13 amino acids. The CDR3 loop is CSARWDTDYEQYF. In nucleotides, the CDR3 is TGCAGTGCCCGATGGGACACCGACTACGAGCAGTACTTC.

This clonotype has a handful of counts. The rearrangement links TRBV4-3 to TRBJ2-3; the D gene is possibly TRBD1 (6 bases). The germline V and J ends were trimmed by 2 bases and 4 bases, with 13 bases remaining between them. Per germline, CDR1 LGHNA and CDR2 YSLEER. CDR3 size: 15 residues. CDR3 in amino acids: CASSQTQQGADTQYF. DNA of the CDR3: TGCGCCAGCAGCCAAACCCAACAGGGTGCAGATACGCAGTATTTT.

This clonotype was counted once. This chain connects TRBV7-9 to TRBJ2-4, with 7 bases aligning to TRBD2. Germline values: CDR1 SEHNR, CDR2 FQNEAQ (reference sequence). The CDR3 spans 16 residues. V was clipped by 5 bases and J by 1 base; unmatched bases: 8. CDR3 in DNA: TGTGCCAGCAGCCTGGGGGGGAGAGGGGCCAAAAACATTCAGTACTTC. Residues: CASSLGGRGAKNIQYF.

This clonotype came up once. A much larger clonotype is one base distant, so this may be a read error. The chain is built from TRBV12-3 or TRBV12-4 and TRBJ2-3; tentative D call: TRBD1 (6 bases). The length of the CDR3 is 15 residues. Deletions cut 6 bases from V and 7 bases from J, with 20 bases between. The CDR3 is CASSEDSPLTNTQYF. DNA for the CDR3: TGTGCCAGCAGCGAGGACAGCCCCTTGACAAATACGCAGTATTTT.

This clonotype was counted between two and nine times. This rearrangement joins TRBV6-1 to TRBJ2-5; 9 bases fit TRBD2. The CDR3 totals 16 residues. The V gene's germline CDR1 is MNHNS and CDR2 SASEGT. The ends lost 2 bases at V and 5 bases at J; junction bases unmatched: 9. The CDR3: CASSEWTSVGVETQYF. The CDR3 DNA reads TGTGCCAGCAGTGAATGGACTAGCGTGGGGGTGGAGACCCAGTACTTC.

A word on this clonotype: A read error may be the cause here, since a much bigger clone is one base away. CDR3 nucleotides: TGTGCCTGGAAGGGCCTAAGGGTAGAGACCCAGTGCTTC. This gives the protein CAWKGLRVETQCF. The chain carries TRBV30 and TRBJ2-5; D gene ambiguous. The CDR3 consists of 13 residues. The germline CDR1 and CDR2 sequences are GTSNPN and SVGIG (reference sequence).

This clonotype was counted at least ten times. V and J are TRBV3-1 and TRBJ2-3; 12 positions agree with TRBD2. V lost 6 bases, J lost 2 bases, and 6 bases stayed unmatched. Germline V gene sequence: CDR1 LGHDT, CDR2 YNNKEL (reference sequence). The CDR3 sequence is 16 residues long. The CDR3 coding sequence is TGTGCCAGCAGGCCACTAGCGGGGGGCCCCACAGATACGCAGTATTTT. Protein product: CASRPLAGGPTDTQYF.

The chain has TRBV5-1 and TRBJ2-3; 8 nucleotides align to TRBD1. CDR3 length equals 16 residues. Germline V lookup: CDR1 SGHRS, CDR2 YFSETQ. V trimming: 0 bases; J trimming: 8 bases; junction bases outside the gene matches: 11. Here the CDR3 reads CASSLGSRGPPGTQYF. The CDR3, as DNA: TGCGCCAGCAGCTTGGGGAGCAGGGGGCCCCCGGGTACGCAGTATTTT.

This clonotype was detected many times. This sequence joins TRBV9 and TRBJ2-3; D gene uncertain. Trimming left V 0 bases short and J 2 bases short, with 7 bases between. Germline lookup yields CDR1 SGDLS and CDR2 YYNGEE. This CDR3 is built from 14 residues. The DNA of the CDR3 is TGTGCCAGCAGCGTAGAAGTAGTCACAGATACGCAGTATTTT. Residues: CASSVEVVTDTQYF.

This clonotype was seen at least ten times. The chain joins TRBV7-9 to TRBJ1-4; 10 positions agree with TRBD1. V was clipped by 5 bases and J by 3 bases; unmatched bases: 12. Germline CDR1 is SEHNR and CDR2 is FQNEAQ (reference sequence). This CDR3 is built from 18 residues. CDR3 DNA: TGTGCCAGCAGCCGACTTCCGGGACAGGGGTCGTCTAATGAAAAACTGTTTTTT. Its translation: CASSRLPGQGSSNEKLFF. The variable domain in full, completed from reference TRBV7-9 and TRBJ1-4, reads DTGVSQNPRHKITKRGQNVTFRCDPISEHNRLYWYRQTLGQGPEFLTYFQNEAQLEKSRLLSDRFSAERPKGSFSTLEIQRTEQGDSAMYLCASSRLPGQGSSNEKLFFGSGTQLSVL.

In regard to this clonotype: A much larger clone is a single base away; this may be a read error. The chain carries TRBV4-1 and TRBJ2-3; the D is unclear. Germline CDR1 reads MGHRA; CDR2 reads YSYEKL. The CDR3 is 14 residues long. CDR3 loop: CTSSPSPRPDTQYF. CDR3 bases: TGCACCAGCAGCCCCTCTCCCAGGCCAGATACGCAGTATTTT.

The table lists this clonotype with many counts. The J gene is TRBJ1-3, the V gene TRBV4-3; 8 positions agree with TRBD1. Germline V CDR1 and CDR2: LGHNA, YSLEER. J lost 4 bases, V lost 1 base, and 3 bases had no gene match. CDR3 size: 15 residues. The DNA of the CDR3 is TGCGCCAGCAGCCAAGGCAGGGGGCTGGGAAACACCATATATTTT. It translates to CASSQGRGLGNTIYF.

This clonotype was counted only a few times. V is TRBV9 and J is TRBJ2-1; 7 bases agree with TRBD2. Germline lookup yields CDR1 SGDLS and CDR2 YYNGEE. The CDR3 length is 16 residues. The V gene end was trimmed by 4 bases and the J gene end by 0 bases; junction bases not matched to a gene: 7. CDR3 protein: CASSPQTSSSYNEQFF. CDR3 sequence (DNA): TGTGCCAGCAGCCCCCAGACTAGCAGCTCCTACAATGAGCAGTTCTTC.

This clonotype has at least ten counts. The chain couples TRBV2 to TRBJ2-7; 7 bases fit TRBD1. The J segment lost 7 bases and the V segment lost 6 bases, leaving 12 bases of the junction unmatched. The CDR3 is made up of 14 amino acids. Per germline, CDR1 SNHLY and CDR2 FYNNEI. The CDR3 bases are TGTGCCAGCAGCCACCGGGACAGTCCCCCGGAGCAGTACTTC. The encoded protein is CASSHRDSPPEQYF.

This clonotype was counted a few times. CDR3 in amino acids: CASSQGLAGGIDTQYF. Written as DNA, the CDR3 is TGTGCCAGCAGTCAGGGACTAGCGGGGGGGATAGATACGCAGTATTTT. The chain couples TRBV6-5 to TRBJ2-3; 16 bases line up with TRBD2. Trimming removed 5 bases from V and 5 bases from J; junction bases left unmatched: 4. The CDR3 runs to 16 residues. Per the germline V gene, CDR1 is MNHEY and CDR2 is SVGAGI.

This clonotype showed up many times. J is TRBJ2-3 and V is TRBV19; no definite D call. V was clipped by 2 bases and J by 3 bases, with 12 bases between them. Germline CDR1 reads LNHDA; CDR2 reads SQIVND (reference sequence). CDR3 length: 15 residues. CDR3 DNA sequence: TGTGCCAGTAGTATAATTCCCTCTCGTACAGATACGCAGTATTTT. Residues: CASSIIPSRTDTQYF.

This clonotype was found a few times. The chain joins TRBV25-1 to TRBJ2-1; a possible D gene is TRBD2 (6 bases). Trimming took 10 bases from V and 8 from J, leaving 12 bases between them. Germline V lookup: CDR1 MGHDK, CDR2 SYGVNS. CDR3 length: 11 amino acids. The CDR3 DNA reads TGTGCCACCGGATGGGGGGATGAGCAGTTCTTC. Amino acids: CATGWGDEQFF.

In nucleotides, the CDR3 is TGTGCCAGCAGCTTGGGACAGGGGGCCAACTTAATTGAAGCTTTCTTT. Translation gives CASSLGQGANLIEAFF. This sequence joins TRBV5-4 and TRBJ1-1, with 10 bases that match TRBD1. Germline trimming cut 0 bases from V and 7 bases from J; bases unmatched to any gene: 9. CDR3 length: 16 residues. CDR1 SGHNT and CDR2 YYREEE come from the germline V gene (reference sequence).

Points on this clonotype: A read error may explain this, as a much larger clone is one base away. This chain joins TRBV6-2 or TRBV6-3 and TRBJ1-5; D is uncertain. CDR1 and CDR2 from the germline V gene are MNHEY and SVGEGT. Trimming removed 11 bases from V and 0 bases from J, with 17 bases in between. This CDR3 is 15 amino acids long. The CDR3 is CAGDDGTDSNQPQHF. The DNA for the CDR3 is TGTGCCGGCGATGACGGAACGGATAGCAATCAGCCCCAGCATTTT.

This clonotype has a count of ten or more. This chain connects TRBV28 to TRBJ2-1; D gene ambiguous. Germline V gives CDR1 MDHEN, CDR2 SYDVKM. V shed 6 bases and J shed 0 bases, with 6 bases lying between them. This CDR3 spans 13 amino acids. The CDR3 nucleotides read TGTGCCAGCAGGCAGGACTCCTACAATGAGCAGTTCTTC. Translation gives CASRQDSYNEQFF.

This clonotype came up a few times. The limits of the CDR3 on the DNA are not certain, so only TCRdb's listed CDR3 is given. The chain has TRBV6-6 and TRBJ1-3. CDR1 and CDR2 (germline): MNHNY, SVGAGI (reference sequence). With termini counted, the CDR3 has 16 amino acids. This CDR3 reads CASSYSLWGSGNTVYF.